The 27 T cell receptor beta chains given below trace back to one sample, sequenced in a study of somatic mutations in cytotoxic T cells in rheumatoid arthritis. Measured with immunoSEQ multiplex PCR; TCRdb has only the in-frame clones, and not every one. The table shows approximately 25,000 clones, with just under 75% occurring only once. Material for sequencing was CD8+ T cells sorted from blood. Receptor source: a young woman in good health.

This clone has only a few counts. The chain has TRBV10-3 and TRBJ2-7; D possibly corresponds to TRBD1 (6 bases). V lost 10 bases to trimming and J lost 6 bases, with 13 bases between them. The germline V gene encodes CDR1 ENHRY and CDR2 SYGVKD. The CDR3 is 11 amino acids. The CDR3 DNA follows: TGTGCCACCGGCGCAGGGGCCGAGCAGTACTTC. Amino acids: CATGAGAEQYF.

The chain is built from TRBV15 and TRBJ2-7, with D possibly being TRBD2 (5 bases). With 0 bases removed from V and 6 bases from J, the gap between germline ends came to 9 bases. The CDR3 runs 13 residues. Germline V gene sequence: CDR1 LNHNV, CDR2 YYDKDF (reference sequence). CDR3 amino acids: CATSRDSAGEQYF. For the CDR3, the DNA is TGTGCCACCAGCAGAGACTCGGCGGGCGAGCAGTACTTC. Filled out from reference TRBV15 and TRBJ2-7, the complete variable domain reads DAMVIQNPRYQVTQFGKPVTLSCSQTLNHNVMYWYQQKSSQAPKLLFHYYDKDFNNEADTPDNFQSRRPNTSFCFLDIRSPGLGDTAMYLCATSRDSAGEQYFGPGTRLTVT.

The chain couples TRBV27 to TRBJ2-5; tentatively, D is TRBD2 (6 bases). V was cut by 2 bases and J by 5 bases, with 18 bases left in between. The CDR3 contains 16 residues. Germline assignment: CDR1 MNHEY and CDR2 SMNVEV (reference sequence). The CDR3 region has the DNA TGTGCCAGCAGTTTACTCGGGGGTGGATTTGGGGAGACCCAGTACTTC. It yields the protein CASSLLGGGFGETQYF.

The CDR3: CSDLDVTGIQFF. DNA for the CDR3: TGCAGCGACCTTGACGTGACAGGTATCCAGTTCTTC. The chain joins TRBV29-1 to TRBJ2-1, with a weak D call TRBD1 (6 bases). This CDR3 spans 12 amino acids. V lost 7 bases to trimming and J lost 13 bases, with 20 bases between them. CDR1 and CDR2 (germline): SQVTM, ANQGSEA.

V gene TRBV9 combines with J gene TRBJ1-1; D is perhaps TRBD1 (5 bases). Trimming left V 0 bases short and J 1 base short, with 7 bases between. The CDR3 covers 14 residues. From germline, CDR1 is SGDLS and CDR2 YYNGEE. CDR3 nucleotide sequence: TGTGCCAGCAGCGTAGGAAGGGGGAACACTGAAGCTTTCTTT. Protein product: CASSVGRGNTEAFF.

The CDR3 DNA is TGTGCCATCAGTGAGTCTACGGGGGCAGACTATGGCTACACCTTC. This sequence encodes CAISESTGADYGYTF. V gene TRBV10-3 combines with J gene TRBJ1-2, with a weak D call TRBD1 (6 bases). The germline V and J ends were trimmed by 0 bases and 3 bases, with 11 bases remaining between them. Germline V CDR1 and CDR2: ENHRY, SYGVKD. The CDR3 has 15 residues.

V and J are TRBV7-6 and TRBJ2-3; D may be TRBD1 or TRBD2 (5 bases each). V was cut by 5 bases and J by 5 bases, with 14 bases left in between. Germline lookup yields CDR1 SGHVS and CDR2 FNYEAQ. The CDR3 contains 14 residues. CDR3 amino acids: CASSPGPRGDTQYF. The CDR3 DNA reads as TGTGCCAGCAGCCCGGGACCGAGGGGAGATACGCAGTATTTT. The full variable domain, with the rest looked up from reference TRBV7-6 and TRBJ2-3, is GAGVSQSPRYKVTKRGQDVALRCDPISGHVSLYWYRQALGQGPEFLTYFNYEAQQDKSGLPNDRFSAERPEGSISTLTIQRTEQRDSAMYRCASSPGPRGDTQYFGPGTRLTVL.

CDR3 protein: CASSPDPDREETQYF. The CDR3 DNA sequence: TGCGCCAGCAGCCCTGACCCCGACAGGGAGGAGACCCAGTACTTC. The rearrangement uses TRBV4-1 and TRBJ2-5, with 7 bases aligning to TRBD1. Germline-derived CDR1 and CDR2 are MGHRA and YSYEKL. V was clipped by 4 bases and J by 5 bases; unmatched bases: 10. This CDR3 comprises 15 residues.

This chain uses TRBV5-6 with TRBJ1-3, with TRBD1 matching 9 bases. This CDR3 comprises 18 residues. Germline CDR1 SGHDT, CDR2 YYEEEE. The trim removed 3 bases at V and 0 bases at J, leaving 10 bases unmatched. The CDR3 bases are TGTGCCAGCAGCTCACCGGGACAGGGCCCTCTCTCTGGAAACACCATATATTTT. As protein: CASSSPGQGPLSGNTIYF.

The count of this clone is one. The chain is built from TRBV18 and TRBJ1-2; no clear D. Trimming removed 0 bases at V and 2 bases at J, with 7 bases between. This CDR3 is 14 amino acids long. Per the germline V gene, CDR1 is KGHSH and CDR2 is LQKENI. The DNA for the CDR3 is TGTGCCAGCTCACCACCTCATACGAACTATGGCTACACCTTC. Translating gives CASSPPHTNYGYTF.

The gene calls are TRBV5-4 and TRBJ2-7, with 8 bases identical to TRBD2. CDR3 length: 15 residues. V lost 2 bases and J lost 6; bases outside the gene matches: 10. Germline assignment: CDR1 SGHNT and CDR2 YYREEE (reference sequence). CDR3 nucleotide sequence: TGTGCCAGCAGCTTTGATGCGGGAGGAGCGGGCGAGCAGTACTTC. Protein product: CASSFDAGGAGEQYF.

This clone has a single count. This chain links TRBV7-6 with TRBJ2-5; TRBD1 is a possible D gene (6 bases). V was pared by 5 bases and J by 5 bases, with 15 bases between. Germline V lookup: CDR1 SGHVS, CDR2 FNYEAQ. The CDR3 has 14 residues. In DNA, the CDR3 is TGTGCCAGCAGCCCGACAGGCAAAACGGAGACCCAGTACTTC. Residues: CASSPTGKTETQYF.

The chain couples TRBV2 to TRBJ1-4; 7 bases fit TRBD1. Trimming removed 7 bases from V and 3 bases from J; junction bases left unmatched: 8. The length of the CDR3 is 15 residues. From germline, CDR1 is SNHLY and CDR2 FYNNEI. The CDR3 loop reads CASKLPGTANEKLFF. The CDR3 coding sequence is TGTGCCAGCAAGCTCCCCGGGACAGCTAATGAAAAACTGTTTTTT.

This chain connects TRBV28 to TRBJ2-5; D gene uncertain. CDR1 is MDHEN and CDR2 is SYDVKM in the germline V gene. V lost 2 bases and J 5 bases, leaving 9 bases between the germline ends. CDR3 length: 13 amino acids. For the CDR3, the DNA is TGTGCCAGCAGTTTACCCCCTACGGAGACCCAGTACTTC. Translation gives CASSLPPTETQYF.

J is TRBJ2-3 and V is TRBV28; TRBD2 is a possible D gene (6 bases). Trimming pared 3 bases from V and 2 bases from J, leaving 15 bases between. This CDR3 is 16 amino acids long. The germline V gene encodes CDR1 MDHEN and CDR2 SYDVKM. CDR3 residues: CASSLVGGLDTDTQYF. The CDR3 DNA is TGTGCCAGCAGTTTGGTCGGGGGACTCGACACAGATACGCAGTATTTT. The whole variable domain, filled in from reference TRBV28 and TRBJ2-3, reads DVKVTQSSRYLVKRTGEKVFLECVQDMDHENMFWYRQDPGLGLRLIYFSYDVKMKEKGDIPEGYSVSREKKERFSLILESASTNQTSMYLCASSLVGGLDTDTQYFGPGTRLTVL.

The chain combines TRBV5-1 with TRBJ1-1; possibly TRBD1 for D (6 bases). This CDR3 comprises 12 residues. Per the germline V gene, CDR1 is SGHRS and CDR2 is YFSETQ. Trimming cost V 4 bases and J 7 bases, with 11 bases left between them. In DNA form, the CDR3 reads TGCGCCAGCAGCCTAGAAGGGGGTGAAGCTTTCTTT. Its translation is CASSLEGGEAFF. Together with reference TRBV5-1 and TRBJ1-1, the CDR3 gives the full variable domain: KAGVTQTPRYLIKTRGQQVTLSCSPISGHRSVSWYQQTPGQGLQFLFEYFSETQRNKGNFPGRFSGRQFSNSRSEMNVSTLELGDSALYLCASSLEGGEAFFGQGTRLTVV.

In its sample, this clone was seen once. The V and J genes are TRBV5-1 and TRBJ2-1; 9 bases fit TRBD2. The CDR3 sequence is 16 residues long. CDR1 SGHRS and CDR2 YFSETQ come from the germline V gene. Trimming took 4 bases from V and 0 from J; bases not matched to a gene: 5. DNA for the CDR3: TGCGCCAGCAGCGACCTAGCGGGAAGCTCCTACAATGAGCAGTTCTTC. This gives the protein CASSDLAGSSYNEQFF.

The rearrangement links TRBV19 to TRBJ1-1; TRBD1 might be the D (5 bases). CDR3 length: 14 amino acids. V lost 1 base and J lost 3, with 9 bases in between. CDR1 is LNHDA and CDR2 is SQIVND in the germline V gene (reference sequence). CDR3 nucleotide sequence: TGTGCCAGTAGTATAGCGGGGGGGGACACTGAAGCTTTCTTT. Its protein is CASSIAGGDTEAFF.

V usage is TRBV7-8 and J usage is TRBJ1-4; tentatively, D is TRBD1 (6 bases). V was pared by 2 bases and J by 7 bases, with 14 bases between. The CDR3 is 15 amino acids. Germline CDR1 SGHVS, CDR2 FQNEAQ. In nucleotides, the CDR3 is TGTGCCAGCAGCTTATTGTCCCAGGGGTTTGAAAAACTGTTTTTT. Its protein is CASSLLSQGFEKLFF.

The chain recombines TRBV7-6 with TRBJ1-1; TRBD1 matches 8 bases. The CDR3 extends over 15 amino acids. Per germline, CDR1 SGHVS and CDR2 FNYEAQ. J was trimmed by 3 bases and V by 6 bases; bases with no gene match: 9. As DNA, the CDR3 is TGTGCCAGCAGTCCCGGGACAGGCGTCGACACTGAAGCTTTCTTT. This sequence encodes CASSPGTGVDTEAFF. Full variable domain (remainder filled in from reference TRBV7-6 and TRBJ1-1): GAGVSQSPRYKVTKRGQDVALRCDPISGHVSLYWYRQALGQGPEFLTYFNYEAQQDKSGLPNDRFSAERPEGSISTLTIQRTEQRDSAMYRCASSPGTGVDTEAFFGQGTRLTVV.

CDR3 loop: CASSPEAWGTPQETQYF. In DNA form, the CDR3 reads TGCGCCAGCAGCCCCGAGGCCTGGGGGACTCCCCAAGAGACCCAGTACTTC. V and J are TRBV5-1 and TRBJ2-5; D may be TRBD2 (6 bases). V lost 4 bases and J lost 1, with 20 bases in between. The CDR3 has 17 amino acids. Looked up from germline, CDR1 is SGHRS and CDR2 is YFSETQ.

The chain carries TRBV4-1 and TRBJ2-7, with 8 nucleotides matching TRBD1. J lost 4 bases, V lost 0 bases, and 2 bases had no gene match. CDR1 is MGHRA, CDR2 YSYEKL, per germline. This CDR3 is built from 14 residues. CDR3 DNA: TGCGCCAGCAGCCAAGAGCAGGGGGCTTACGAGCAGTACTTC. Its translation: CASSQEQGAYEQYF.

The gene calls are TRBV27 and TRBJ2-3; 9 nucleotides match TRBD1. The length of the CDR3 is 14 residues. J lost 7 bases, V lost 7 bases, and 9 bases had no gene match. Per germline, CDR1 MNHEY and CDR2 SMNVEV (reference sequence). The CDR3 reads CASTSGTGLNTQYF. The CDR3 DNA follows: TGTGCCAGCACTTCCGGGACAGGGTTGAATACGCAGTATTTT.

The chain uses TRBV19 and TRBJ1-5; D is uncertain. V gave up 11 bases and J gave up 0 bases, with 11 bases separating them. The CDR3 loop spans 13 amino acids. Germline values: CDR1 LNHDA, CDR2 SQIVND (reference sequence). The CDR3 here is CAGALNSNQPQHF. The CDR3 DNA is TGTGCCGGAGCATTGAATAGCAATCAGCCCCAGCATTTT.

V usage is TRBV28 and J usage is TRBJ2-1; 8 bases are a match to TRBD2. With 5 bases clipped from V and 7 bases from J, the junction kept 7 bases outside the gene matches. Per the germline V gene, CDR1 is MDHEN and CDR2 is SYDVKM. This CDR3 region has 14 residues. CDR3 region: CASSREGRWNEQFF. The CDR3 region has the DNA TGTGCCAGCAGTCGGGAGGGCCGGTGGAATGAGCAGTTCTTC.

This rearrangement joins TRBV9 to TRBJ2-2; 10 nucleotides agree with TRBD1. The CDR3 length is 17 residues. V was pared by 3 bases and J by 7 bases, with 12 bases of the junction left unmatched. Germline CDR1 SGDLS, CDR2 YYNGEE. The CDR3 here is CASSGRTGTGEVGELFF. The CDR3 coding sequence is TGTGCCAGCAGCGGACGGACGGGGACAGGGGAGGTCGGGGAGCTGTTTTTT.

This rearrangement joins TRBV19 to TRBJ2-3, with TRBD1 matching 9 bases. Losses at the gene ends were 4 bases for V and 6 bases for J; bases not matched to a gene: 11. The CDR3 sequence is 16 residues long. Germline lookup yields CDR1 LNHDA and CDR2 SQIVND (reference sequence). The CDR3 region is CASSTRTGAVFDTQYF. The CDR3 region has the DNA TGTGCCAGTAGTACCCGGACAGGGGCGGTTTTTGATACGCAGTATTTT.